This is a list of T cell receptor beta chains from one sample in a study of blood T cell repertoires in COVID-19. Clones were sequenced by immunoSEQ multiplex PCR, and TCRdb holds only the in-frame ones, with some missing. The sample records roughly 110,000 clones, 70% to 90% being singletons. The sample taken for sequencing was peripheral blood. Receptors originate from a woman aged 50 to 65 with acute or convalescent COVID-19. The CDR3 runs from the conserved cysteine through the conserved F or W. Each record gives: J gene, CDR3 length, V gene, D gene, clone size, CDR3 protein, CDR3 DNA. The D gene is left open where the match is weak. Clone size, where shown, is once, few, many, or a class for clones that have expanded.

>TRBJ2-7|12|TRBV30|-|-
CAWSPRDYEQYF
TGTGCCTGGAGTCCCCGGGACTACGAGCAGTACTTC
>TRBJ2-1|14|TRBV7-9|-|-
CASSLSSSYNEQFF
TGTGCCAGCAGCTTAAGTAGCTCCTACAATGAGCAGTTCTTC
>TRBJ1-5|17|TRBV7-2|-|-
CASSLHQGLGGNQPQHF
TGTGCCAGCAGCCTCCATCAGGGGCTAGGGGGCAATCAGCCCCAGCATTTT
>TRBJ2-1|10|TRBV29-1|-|-
CSVVHNEQFF
TGCAGCGTTGTCCATAATGAGCAGTTCTTC
>TRBJ1-3|16|TRBV7-2|-|-
CASSGGSAHSGNTIYF
TGTGCCAGCAGCGGAGGGAGCGCGCACTCTGGAAACACCATATATTTT
>TRBJ1-1|15|TRBV7-3|TRBD1|-
CASSLTGGDSREAFF
TGTGCCAGCAGCCTAACGGGCGGGGACAGCCGTGAAGCTTTCTTT
>TRBJ1-5|16|TRBV19|-|-
CASSIGGTPLNQPQHF
TGTGCCAGTAGTATAGGGGGGACTCCGTTAAATCAGCCCCAGCATTTT
>TRBJ1-3|13|TRBV11-2|-|few
CASSAQTGDTIYF
TGTGCCAGCAGCGCCCAGACAGGAGACACCATATATTTT
>TRBJ1-1|15|TRBV30|-|-
CAWSVIARANTEAFF
TGTGCCTGGAGTGTAATTGCCAGGGCGAACACTGAAGCTTTCTTT
>TRBJ2-7|14|TRBV19|-|-
CASQSGHSRGEQYF
TGTGCCAGCCAGTCGGGACACTCTCGAGGCGAGCAGTACTTC
>TRBJ1-1|14|TRBV19|TRBD1|-
CASSILTGGTEAFF
TGTGCCAGTAGTATATTGACAGGGGGCACTGAAGCTTTCTTT
>TRBJ2-5|13|TRBV24-1|-|-
CATSDSPRETQYF
TGTGCCACCAGTGATTCCCCCAGGGAGACCCAGTACTTC
>TRBJ2-7|15|TRBV4-1|TRBD1|-
CASSTRDRGSYEQYF
TGCGCCAGCAGCACCCGGGACAGGGGCTCCTACGAGCAGTACTTC
>TRBJ1-1|14|TRBV19|-|-
CASSIGDPGTEAFF
TGTGCCAGTAGTATAGGCGACCCGGGGACTGAAGCTTTCTTT
>TRBJ1-1|14|TRBV18|TRBD1|-
CASSRETGVAEAFF
TGTGCCAGCTCGCGTGAGACAGGGGTCGCTGAAGCTTTCTTT
>TRBJ2-5|13|TRBV5-5|TRBD2|-
CASSPPGGETQYF
TGTGCCAGCAGCCCCCCCGGGGGGGAGACCCAGTACTTC
>TRBJ2-7|13|TRBV27|-|-
CASSWQGQYEQYF
TGTGCCAGCAGTTGGCAGGGCCAATACGAGCAGTACTTC
>TRBJ2-5|15|TRBV9|TRBD2|-
CASNEGGGSQETQYF
TGTGCCAGCAACGAGGGCGGGGGAAGTCAAGAGACCCAGTACTTC
>TRBJ1-1|14|TRBV18|TRBD1|-
CASSPGTGNTEAFF
TGTGCCAGCTCACCGGGGACAGGGAACACTGAAGCTTTCTTT
>TRBJ2-7|14|TRBV3-1/TRBV3-2|-|-
CASSQSSVTYEQYF
TGTGCCAGCAGCCAATCAAGCGTAACCTACGAGCAGTACTTC
>TRBJ2-7|13|TRBV12-3/TRBV12-4|-|-
CASSARGLGEQYF
TGTGCCAGCAGTGCCCGGGGGTTAGGAGAGCAGTACTTC
>TRBJ2-7|15|TRBV18|TRBD1|-
CASSRGTGSVYEQYF
TGTGCCAGCTCACGTGGGACAGGATCGGTATACGAGCAGTACTTC
>TRBJ2-3|12|TRBV7-8|-|few
CASGGGGGTQYF
TGTGCCAGCGGAGGGGGAGGGGGTACGCAGTATTTT
>TRBJ1-5|15|TRBV6-5|-|-
CASSPTGFPGQPQHF
TGTGCCAGCAGCCCGACAGGTTTCCCGGGGCAGCCCCAGCATTTT
>TRBJ2-1|15|TRBV11-3|-|-
CASSPRGGGYNEQFF
TGTGCCAGCAGCCCCCGGGGAGGGGGCTACAATGAGCAGTTCTTC
>TRBJ2-7|17|TRBV7-9|-|-
CASSQVGRKNRSYEQYF
TGTGCCAGCAGCCAGGTGGGGCGGAAGAACAGAAGCTACGAGCAGTACTTC
>TRBJ2-1|14|TRBV11-2|-|-
CASSYPGTFNEQFF
TGTGCCAGCAGCTACCCCGGGACTTTCAATGAGCAGTTCTTC
>TRBJ2-5|17|TRBV4-2|TRBD2|-
CASSQDQTGGEGETQYF
TGTGCCAGCAGCCAAGATCAAACCGGGGGGGAGGGAGAGACCCAGTACTTC
>TRBJ1-1|12|TRBV12-3/TRBV12-4|-|-
CASSLEGTEAFF
TGTGCCAGCAGTTTGGAGGGCACTGAAGCTTTCTTT
>TRBJ2-7|15|TRBV11-2|-|-
CASTIDSPTFYEQYF
TGTGCCAGCACCATCGACAGCCCAACCTTCTACGAGCAGTACTTC
>TRBJ2-7|14|TRBV28|-|once
CASQGMDRRYEQYF
TGTGCCAGCCAGGGAATGGACAGAAGATACGAGCAGTACTTC
>TRBJ1-2|14|TRBV24-1|TRBD1|-
CATQAAGGIYGYTF
TGTGCCACACAGGCGGCAGGGGGCATCTATGGCTACACCTTC
>TRBJ2-7|12|TRBV4-2|-|few
CASSHLASEQYF
TGTGCCAGCAGCCATCTAGCGAGCGAGCAGTACTTC
>TRBJ1-2|14|TRBV28|TRBD1|-
CASRSTGSLYGYTF
TGTGCCAGCAGATCGACAGGGTCACTCTATGGCTACACCTTC
>TRBJ2-1|13|TRBV7-2|TRBD1|-
CASKTGDPNEQFF
TGTGCCAGCAAAACAGGGGATCCTAATGAGCAGTTCTTC
>TRBJ2-7|14|TRBV24-1|TRBD1|once
CATTGQAYTYEQYF
TGTGCCACCACCGGACAGGCTTACACCTACGAGCAGTACTTC
>TRBJ1-2|13|TRBV30|TRBD1|-
CATGRDSNYGYTF
TGTGCCACCGGCCGGGACAGCAACTATGGCTACACCTTC
>TRBJ1-5|15|TRBV2|-|-
CASSEWAPQGQPQHF
TGTGCCAGCAGTGAATGGGCACCGCAGGGTCAGCCCCAGCATTTT
>TRBJ1-1|13|TRBV18|TRBD1|-
CASSPPYKGAAFF
TGTGCCAGCTCACCACCGTATAAGGGGGCAGCTTTCTTT
>TRBJ2-2|14|TRBV6-5|-|-
CASSYSTLPGELFF
TGTGCCAGCAGTTACTCGACTCTGCCCGGGGAGCTGTTTTTT
>TRBJ1-2|17|TRBV7-2|-|-
CASSPSSSRGFNYGYTF
TGTGCCAGCAGCCCCTCCTCGAGCCGGGGGTTTAACTATGGCTACACCTTC
>TRBJ2-3|15|TRBV30|TRBD2|-
CACATSGGVADTQYF
TGTGCCTGCGCGACTAGCGGGGGGGTGGCAGATACGCAGTATTTT
>TRBJ1-1|13|TRBV19|-|-
CASSPREGPEAFF
TGTGCCAGTAGTCCCAGGGAGGGCCCTGAAGCTTTCTTT
>TRBJ1-2|13|TRBV10-3|TRBD1|-
CAISEGTGAGYTF
TGTGCCATCAGTGAAGGGACAGGGGCTGGCTACACCTTC
>TRBJ2-2|14|TRBV18|TRBD1|-
CASSGQGNTGELFF
TGTGCCAGCTCGGGACAGGGGAACACCGGGGAGCTGTTTTTT
>TRBJ1-3|14|TRBV5-4|-|-
CASSQGFGVDTIYF
TGTGCCAGCAGCCAGGGGTTTGGTGTAGACACCATATATTTT
>TRBJ1-4|15|TRBV7-9|-|once
CASSAPKDSNEKLFF
TGTGCCAGCAGCGCCCCGAAGGACTCTAATGAAAAACTGTTTTTT
>TRBJ2-1|13|TRBV29-1|TRBD2|once
CSVQPGGYNEQFF
TGCAGCGTTCAACCGGGGGGGTACAATGAGCAGTTCTTC
>TRBJ1-5|13|TRBV11-2|-|-
CASSRGYNQPQHF
TGTGCCAGCAGCAGGGGGTACAATCAGCCCCAGCATTTT
>TRBJ2-2|15|TRBV9|-|-
CASSVGQGWTGELFF
TGTGCCAGCAGCGTAGGGCAGGGGTGGACCGGGGAGCTGTTTTTT
>TRBJ1-2|11|TRBV4-1|-|-
CASSQAGGYTF
TGCGCCAGCAGCCAAGCGGGAGGCTACACCTTC
>TRBJ2-5|14|TRBV28|-|-
CASSSRQTQETQYF
TGTGCCAGCAGTTCCCGACAGACGCAGGAGACCCAGTACTTC
>TRBJ1-5|16|TRBV5-4|-|-
CASSLDWGREDQPQHF
TGTGCCAGCAGCTTGGACTGGGGGCGCGAAGATCAGCCCCAGCATTTT